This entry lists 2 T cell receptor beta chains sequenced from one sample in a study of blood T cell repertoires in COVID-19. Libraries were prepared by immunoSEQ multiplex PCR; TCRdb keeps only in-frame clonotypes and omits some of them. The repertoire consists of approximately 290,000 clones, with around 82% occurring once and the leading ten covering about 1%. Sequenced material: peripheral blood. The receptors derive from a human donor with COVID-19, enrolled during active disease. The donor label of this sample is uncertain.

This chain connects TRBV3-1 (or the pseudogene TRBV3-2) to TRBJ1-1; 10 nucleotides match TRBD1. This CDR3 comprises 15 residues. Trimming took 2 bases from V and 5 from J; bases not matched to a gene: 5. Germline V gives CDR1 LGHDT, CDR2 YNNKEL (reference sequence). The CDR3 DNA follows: TGTGCCAGCAGCCAACCGGGACAGGGGCCAACTGAAGCTTTCTTT. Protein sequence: CASSQPGQGPTEAFF.

DNA for the CDR3: TGTGCCAGCAGTTTCCAAACAGGGTTCGACTATGGCTACACCTTC. It encodes CASSFQTGFDYGYTF. The genes are TRBV28 and TRBJ1-2; perhaps TRBD1 as D (6 bases). The CDR3 extends over 15 amino acids. V was pared by 3 bases and J by 3 bases, with 14 bases between. The germline gives CDR1 MDHEN, CDR2 SYDVKM.